The 28 T cell receptor beta chains given below trace back to one sample, sequenced in a study of blood T cell repertoires in COVID-19. Profiled with immunoSEQ multiplex PCR; TCRdb holds only in-frame clones, not every one. Counted here are some 490,000 clones, 80% to 90% occurring once; the ten biggest clones make up roughly 3.2%. The source material was peripheral blood. These receptors all stem from a human donor in a cohort sampled during active COVID-19.

V and J are TRBV19 and TRBJ1-1, with D unresolved. CDR1 is LNHDA and CDR2 is SQIVND in the germline V gene (reference sequence). With 3 bases removed from V and 1 base from J, the gap between germline ends came to 12 bases. This CDR3 is 15 amino acids long. The CDR3 protein is CASSILSFGNTEAFF. The DNA of the CDR3 is TGTGCCAGTAGTATTTTAAGCTTTGGGAACACTGAAGCTTTCTTT.

The rearrangement links TRBV30 to TRBJ1-5, with TRBD1 identical over 7 bases. The CDR3 consists of 17 residues. Trimming took 0 bases from V and 3 from J; bases not matched to a gene: 11. CDR1 and CDR2 from the germline V gene are GTSNPN and SVGIG (reference sequence). For the CDR3, the DNA is TGTGCCTGGAGTGTAAAAGGGAGCGAGGGGGCCAATCAGCCCCAGCATTTT. Translation: CAWSVKGSEGANQPQHF.

The V call is TRBV3-1 (or the pseudogene TRBV3-2), the J call TRBJ2-5, with a weak D call TRBD2 (7 bases). The V end lost 3 bases, the J end lost 5 bases, and 13 bases lay between the germline ends. CDR3 length equals 14 residues. CDR1 LGHDT and CDR2 YNNKEL come from the germline V gene (reference sequence). In nucleotides, the CDR3 is TGTGCCAGCAGCCATTGGGGGGGGCGGGAGACCCAGTACTTC. Translated: CASSHWGGRETQYF.

This rearrangement joins TRBV6-5 to TRBJ2-2, with unresolved D. Germline CDR1 MNHEY, CDR2 SVGAGI. Trimming cost V 5 bases and J 1 base, with 11 bases left between them. The CDR3 sequence is 15 residues long. In nucleotides, the CDR3 is TGTGCCAGCAGTCCGAGAGGAGAGAACACCGGGGAGCTGTTTTTT. Residues: CASSPRGENTGELFF.

This clone showed up just once. This chain connects TRBV9 to TRBJ2-5; 12 nucleotides agree with TRBD2. The germline gives CDR1 SGDLS, CDR2 YYNGEE. The CDR3 totals 17 residues. Trimming at V came to 3 bases and at J to 5 bases, leaving 11 bases not matched to a gene. CDR3 in amino acids: CASSAPATSGSLETQYF. As DNA, the CDR3 is TGTGCCAGCAGCGCCCCCGCGACTAGCGGGAGTTTGGAGACCCAGTACTTC.

The rearrangement uses TRBV2 and TRBJ2-7; 9 nucleotides agree with TRBD2. Trimming cost V 3 bases and J 12 bases; bases outside gene matches: 18. CDR1 and CDR2 (germline): SNHLY, FYNNEI. This CDR3 has 16 residues. CDR3 in DNA: TGTGCCAGCAGTGACTTGGTTAGCGGGAGAAGTAGAGATTTGTACTTC. Encoded protein: CASSDLVSGRSRDLYF.

This clone was seen more than once but under ten times. The chain links TRBV7-9 to TRBJ1-5, with D tentatively TRBD1 (5 bases). The germline V gene encodes CDR1 SEHNR and CDR2 FQNEAQ (reference sequence). The CDR3 is made up of 14 amino acids. Trimming shortened V by 5 bases and J by 4 bases, and 12 bases separated the two germline ends. This CDR3 is CASSGGGDNQPQHF. In nucleotides, the CDR3 is TGTGCCAGCAGCGGAGGAGGGGATAATCAGCCCCAGCATTTT.

The CDR3 bases are TGTGCCAGCGGGGGAGCCGGGAGACCGAGAACCGGGGAGCTGTTTTTT. It is translated as CASGGAGRPRTGELFF. The chain joins TRBV9 to TRBJ2-2; D possibly corresponds to TRBD2 (6 bases). The V end was cut by 7 bases, the J end by 5 bases, with 21 bases between. CDR3 length equals 16 residues. CDR1 SGDLS and CDR2 YYNGEE come from the germline V gene.

V is TRBV7-2 and J is TRBJ2-2; no clear D. This CDR3 contains 13 residues. Trimming took 4 bases from V and 6 from J, leaving 9 bases between them. Germline CDR1 and CDR2: SGHTA and FQGNSA. The CDR3 nucleotides are TGTGCCAGCAGCTGGAAGACTGCCGGGGAGCTGTTTTTT. Its protein product is CASSWKTAGELFF.

The chain recombines TRBV11-3 with TRBJ2-5; no clear D. V gave up 5 bases and J gave up 7 bases, with 17 bases separating them. Germline assignment: CDR1 SGHNT and CDR2 YENEEA. The CDR3 runs 14 residues. CDR3 DNA sequence: TGTGCCAGCAGCCCCGTGGCGGCCTCGGGGACCCAGTACTTC. It yields the protein CASSPVAASGTQYF.

The chain joins TRBV4-3 to TRBJ2-3; D remains unclear. From germline, CDR1 is LGHNA and CDR2 YSLEER. Trimming removed 6 bases from V and 5 bases from J, with 12 bases in between. The CDR3 consists of 13 residues. The CDR3 here is CASRFASGDTQYF. The CDR3 bases are TGCGCCAGCAGATTTGCCTCCGGAGATACGCAGTATTTT.

The chain couples TRBV27 to TRBJ1-2; 8 bases are a match to TRBD1. Trimming removed 1 base from V and 7 bases from J; junction bases left unmatched: 8. The CDR3 has 15 residues. The germline CDR1 and CDR2 sequences are MNHEY and SMNVEV (reference sequence). The CDR3 loop is CASSLFLGQEFGYTF. The CDR3 bases are TGTGCCAGCAGTTTATTTCTGGGACAGGAATTTGGCTACACCTTC.

The chain has TRBV6-2 or TRBV6-3 and TRBJ2-3; D ambiguous. This CDR3 spans 15 amino acids. The germline V gene encodes CDR1 MNHEY and CDR2 SVGEGT. The V gene lost 0 bases and the J gene lost 6 bases, with 13 bases spanning the gap. The CDR3: CASSYSKGVPDTQYF. The CDR3 nucleotides read TGTGCCAGCAGTTACTCGAAAGGAGTTCCCGATACGCAGTATTTT.

The chain joins TRBV14 to TRBJ2-1; TRBD2 is a possible D gene (5 bases). V lost 3 bases, J lost 4 bases, and 19 bases lay in between. Germline V lookup: CDR1 SGHDN, CDR2 FVKESK. CDR3 length: 17 residues. The CDR3, as DNA: TGTGCCAGCAGCCAGGCCCAACTAGACGTTTTTTACAATGAGCAGTTCTTC. The encoded protein is CASSQAQLDVFYNEQFF.

This chain uses TRBV19 with TRBJ1-2; TRBD1 might be the D (6 bases). V gave up 5 bases and J gave up 7 bases, with 14 bases separating them. The CDR3 covers 13 residues. From germline, CDR1 is LNHDA and CDR2 SQIVND (reference sequence). The CDR3 nucleotides read TGTGCCAGTAGTCACGAAAGGGGGGGTGGCTACACCTTC. Encoded protein: CASSHERGGGYTF. The variable domain in full, completed from reference TRBV19 and TRBJ1-2, reads DGGITQSPKYLFRKEGQNVTLSCEQNLNHDAMYWYRQDPGQGLRLIYYSQIVNDFQKGDIAEGYSVSREKKESFPLTVTSAQKNPTAFYLCASSHERGGGYTFGSGTRLTVV.

V and J are TRBV7-6 and TRBJ1-1, with a possible D match to TRBD1 (6 bases). Germline V gene data show CDR1 as SGHVS and CDR2 as FNYEAQ. There are 16 residues in the CDR3. The V and J ends lost 3 bases and 2 bases respectively, with 16 bases between them. The CDR3 region has the DNA TGTGCCAGCAGCTTCCTCTCGACAGGCACTAACACTGAAGCTTTCTTT. Translation: CASSFLSTGTNTEAFF. Full variable domain (missing parts from reference TRBV7-6 and TRBJ1-1): GAGVSQSPRYKVTKRGQDVALRCDPISGHVSLYWYRQALGQGPEFLTYFNYEAQQDKSGLPNDRFSAERPEGSISTLTIQRTEQRDSAMYRCASSFLSTGTNTEAFFGQGTRLTVV.

The V and J genes are TRBV18 and TRBJ1-1; D possibly corresponds to TRBD1 (5 bases). Germline CDR1 KGHSH, CDR2 LQKENI. This CDR3 contains 14 residues. With 2 bases removed from V and 3 bases from J, the gap between germline ends came to 10 bases. Here the CDR3 reads CASSPAGGDTEAFF. The CDR3 DNA reads TGTGCCAGCTCACCAGCCGGGGGTGACACTGAAGCTTTCTTT.

The genes are TRBV19 and TRBJ2-7; 10 nucleotides align to TRBD2. This CDR3 comprises 19 residues. Germline CDR1 is LNHDA and CDR2 is SQIVND (reference sequence). J lost 3 bases, V lost 3 bases, and 17 bases had no gene match. Written as DNA, the CDR3 is TGTGCCAGTAGTATGGCGGGGCGCCCTAGCGGGAGTGGGTTCTACGAGCAGTACTTC. It specifies CASSMAGRPSGSGFYEQYF.

J is TRBJ2-7 and V is TRBV18; 10 bases match TRBD2. The V gene's germline CDR1 is KGHSH and CDR2 LQKENI. The CDR3 covers 14 residues. The V segment lost 6 bases and the J segment 3 bases; nucleotides outside the gene matches: 5. CDR3 sequence: CASSRAGGDYEQYF. In DNA form, the CDR3 reads TGTGCCAGCTCGCGAGCGGGGGGGGACTACGAGCAGTACTTC.

This sequence joins TRBV28 and TRBJ1-3; D may be TRBD1 (5 bases). Germline V gene data show CDR1 as MDHEN and CDR2 as SYDVKM. Trimming took off 2 bases at V and 4 bases at J, with 12 bases between the two ends. The CDR3 spans 15 residues. CDR3 DNA: TGTGCCAGCAGTTTAGGCGGGGCGGGGGGAAACACCATATATTTT. It encodes CASSLGGAGGNTIYF.

The chain couples TRBV29-1 to TRBJ1-1; 7 nucleotides match TRBD1. The CDR3 spans 13 residues. V was pared by 7 bases and J by 2 bases, with 7 bases of the junction left unmatched. The V gene's germline CDR1 is SQVTM and CDR2 ANQGSEA. The CDR3 loop reads CSGYDRANTEAFF. DNA of the CDR3: TGCAGCGGGTACGACAGGGCTAACACTGAAGCTTTCTTT.

This clone was detected only once. This chain links TRBV5-6 with TRBJ1-5; tentatively, D is TRBD1 (6 bases). The V end was cut by 2 bases, the J end by 5 bases, with 20 bases between. Germline CDR1 reads SGHDT; CDR2 reads YYEEEE. There are 17 residues in the CDR3. This CDR3 reads CASSFFQGTPQDQPQHF. Here the CDR3 DNA reads TGTGCCAGCAGCTTCTTCCAGGGGACGCCACAGGATCAGCCCCAGCATTTT.

This chain uses TRBV7-2 with TRBJ1-2; D is unclear. From germline, CDR1 is SGHTA and CDR2 FQGNSA. The CDR3 runs 10 residues. Trimming shortened V by 4 bases and J by 5 bases, and 2 bases separated the two germline ends. The CDR3 sequence is CASSSYGYTF. DNA for the CDR3: TGTGCCAGCAGCTCGTATGGCTACACCTTC.

This CDR3 reads CASSEPGRGEPMNTEAFF. The CDR3 DNA is TGTGCCAGCAGTGAACCGGGCAGGGGGGAACCCATGAACACTGAAGCTTTCTTT. The gene calls are TRBV2 and TRBJ1-1; 7 positions match TRBD1. Trimming cost V 2 bases and J 0 bases; bases outside gene matches: 12. The CDR3 runs to 18 residues. Germline V gene sequence: CDR1 SNHLY, CDR2 FYNNEI. Full variable domain (remainder filled in from reference TRBV2 and TRBJ1-1): EPEVTQTPSHQVTQMGQEVILRCVPISNHLYFYWYRQILGQKVEFLVSFYNNEISEKSEIFDDQFSVERPDGSNFTLKIRSTKLEDSAMYFCASSEPGRGEPMNTEAFFGQGTRLTVV.

J is TRBJ2-7 and V is TRBV9; weak D call: TRBD1 (6 bases). The germline V gene has CDR1 SGDLS and CDR2 YYNGEE. The V gene lost 4 bases and the J gene lost 6 bases, with 14 bases spanning the gap. CDR3 length: 13 residues. The CDR3, as DNA: TGTGCCAGCAGCTTGGACAGCCTCCGCGAGCAGTACTTC. This encodes CASSLDSLREQYF.

The chain carries TRBV6-5 and TRBJ2-3; 8 nucleotides line up with TRBD1. J was trimmed by 1 base and V by 8 bases; bases with no gene match: 5. Germline V CDR1 and CDR2: MNHEY, SVGAGI. The CDR3 has 14 residues. The CDR3 nucleotides are TGTGCCAGCGGGGGACAGGACCGCACAGATACGCAGTATTTT. This codes for CASGGQDRTDTQYF.

The chain couples TRBV27 to TRBJ2-7; possibly TRBD2 for D (5 bases). Trimming stripped 6 bases from V and 1 base from J, with 19 bases between. CDR1 is MNHEY and CDR2 is SMNVEV in the germline V gene (reference sequence). The CDR3 totals 16 residues. The CDR3 here is CASSPASGIKSYEQYF. DNA of the CDR3: TGTGCCAGCAGCCCCGCCTCCGGGATTAAATCCTACGAGCAGTACTTC.

J is TRBJ1-3 and V is TRBV7-2; 7 bases are a match to TRBD1. Germline loops: CDR1 SGHTA, CDR2 FQGNSA. There are 15 residues in the CDR3. Trimming removed 5 bases from V and 0 bases from J; junction bases left unmatched: 4. CDR3 DNA: TGTGCCAGCAGCAAACCAGGGGGCTCTGGAAACACCATATATTTT. Translating gives CASSKPGGSGNTIYF.